Below, 30 T cell receptor beta chains from the same sample are listed, as sequenced in a study of T cell repertoires in aging, cancer and after chemotherapy. The template was genomic DNA from peripheral blood, not RNA. Multiplex touch-down PCR with TRB-A/B primers amplified rearranged V-D-J TRB sequences. TCRdb re-called the multiplex PCR reads through MiXCR, storing one row per CDR3 protein. The table records more than 10,000 distinct CDR3 sequences, 21% of them present only once. Sequences were obtained from blood. Every receptor here comes from a human donor in good health.

In its sample, this clonotype is medium-sized. V gene TRBV19 combines with J gene TRBJ1-6; TRBD1 matches at 7 bases. Germline CDR1 LNHDA, CDR2 SQIVND (reference sequence). The CDR3 length is 16 residues. V gave up 5 bases and J gave up 7 bases; unmatched junction bases: 11. The CDR3 nucleotides are TGTGCCAGTAGTTCATTACGAGGGGGCGGAAATTCACCCCTCCACTTT. This gives the protein CASSSLRGGGNSPLHF. Full variable domain (missing parts from reference TRBV19 and TRBJ1-6): DGGITQSPKYLFRKEGQNVTLSCEQNLNHDAMYWYRQDPGQGLRLIYYSQIVNDFQKGDIAEGYSVSREKKESFPLTVTSAQKNPTAFYLCASSSLRGGGNSPLHFGNGTRLTVT.

This clonotype has only a few counts. The chain uses TRBV27 and TRBJ1-5, with no clear D. Deletions cut 5 bases from V and 5 bases from J, with 4 bases between. Per germline, CDR1 MNHEY and CDR2 SMNVEV (reference sequence). The CDR3 length is 11 residues. The CDR3 bases are TGTGCCAGCAGTCCGCATCAGCCCCAGCATTTT. Its translation: CASSPHQPQHF.

This sequence joins TRBV6-2 or TRBV6-3 and TRBJ1-2; D not resolved. CDR1 MNHEY and CDR2 SVGEGT come from the germline V gene. Trimming cost V 8 bases and J 3 bases, with 19 bases left between them. The CDR3 is made up of 15 amino acids. The DNA of the CDR3 is TGTGCCAGCTCTAGGGCAAGGAGGAGGGACTATGGCTACACCTTC. Its protein product is CASSRARRRDYGYTF.

Relative to its sample, this clonotype is medium-sized. The V call is TRBV6-5, the J call TRBJ1-2, with 8 bases fitting TRBD1. V lost 6 bases and J lost 5; bases outside the gene matches: 8. The V gene's germline CDR1 is MNHEY and CDR2 SVGAGI. The CDR3 length is 14 residues. CDR3 nucleotides: TGTGCCAGCAGCCGAACAGGGGGAGGTTATGGCTACACCTTC. The encoded protein is CASSRTGGGYGYTF.

V and J are TRBV20-1 and TRBJ2-2; 7 nucleotides line up with TRBD2. Germline trimming cut 6 bases from V and 5 bases from J; bases unmatched to any gene: 6. The CDR3 sequence is 13 residues long. Germline V gene data show CDR1 as DFQATT and CDR2 as SNEGSKA (reference sequence). This CDR3 reads CSAGGGRTGELFF. DNA for the CDR3: TGCAGTGCGGGCGGGGGACGGACCGGGGAGCTGTTTTTT.

CDR3 DNA: TGTGCCAGCAGTGACTCTGCAGGCAATCAAGAGACCCAGTACTTC. It is translated as CASSDSAGNQETQYF. The chain uses TRBV6-4 and TRBJ2-5, with no clear D. This CDR3 has 15 amino acids. The V end was cut by 0 bases, the J end by 2 bases, with 10 bases between. Per germline, CDR1 MRHNA and CDR2 SNTAGT.

Many counts were recorded for this clonotype. The DNA for the CDR3 is TGTGCCTGGAGCCAGGACAGTCCGAACACCGGGGAGCTGTTTTTT. It translates to CAWSQDSPNTGELFF. The V and J genes are TRBV30 and TRBJ2-2, with a weak D call TRBD1 (6 bases). Germline V gene data show CDR1 as GTSNPN and CDR2 as SVGIG (reference sequence). CDR3 length: 15 residues. V was clipped by 3 bases and J by 0 bases, with 11 bases between them.

By sample share, this clonotype is medium-sized (0.01 to 0.1%). The genes are TRBV5-6 and TRBJ1-2; D gene unclear. CDR1 is SGHDT and CDR2 is YYEEEE in the germline V gene. The CDR3 spans 15 residues. V was shortened by 1 base and J by 7 bases, with 17 bases between the two germline ends. CDR3 DNA: TGTGCCAGCAGCTTGCGAGGTTTAGGTGCGATTGGCTACACCTTC. It codes for CASSLRGLGAIGYTF.

With respect to this clonotype: With a much larger clone just one base away, this may be a read error. The V call is TRBV19, the J call TRBJ1-1, with no clear D. The CDR3 is 16 residues long. The V gene's germline CDR1 is LNHDA and CDR2 SQIVND (reference sequence). V was trimmed by 5 bases and J by 4 bases, leaving 20 bases between them. CDR3 residues: CASSSQRARLFTEAFF. In DNA form, the CDR3 reads TGTGCCAGTAGTTCCCAAAGGGCTCGACTGTTCACTGAAGCTTTCTTT. Filled out from reference TRBV19 and TRBJ1-1, the complete variable domain reads DGGITQSPKYLFRKEGQNVTLSCEQNLNHDAMYWYRQDPGQGLRLIYYSQIVNDFQKGDIAEGYSVSREKKESFPLTVTSAQKNPTAFYLCASSSQRARLFTEAFFGQGTRLTVV.

This clonotype has a handful of counts. The J gene is TRBJ1-6, the V gene TRBV5-1; D unresolved. CDR3 length: 14 residues. V was trimmed by 0 bases and J by 10 bases, leaving 11 bases between them. Looked up from germline, CDR1 is SGHRS and CDR2 is YFSETQ. This CDR3 is CASSLDWAPSPLHF. The CDR3 DNA sequence: TGCGCCAGCAGCTTGGATTGGGCCCCCTCACCCCTCCACTTT.

This clonotype was detected only a few times. CDR3 sequence: CASSLAGGSNYGYTF. For the CDR3, the DNA is TGCGCCAGCAGCTTGGCCGGAGGGTCTAACTATGGCTACACCTTC. The chain carries TRBV5-1 and TRBJ1-2; D gene uncertain. V gave up 0 bases and J gave up 0 bases, with 9 bases separating them. Germline CDR1 reads SGHRS; CDR2 reads YFSETQ. CDR3 size: 15 residues.

This clonotype showed up just a few times. This chain links TRBV6-5 with TRBJ2-5; TRBD1 is a possible D gene (6 bases). V was shortened by 7 bases and J by 7 bases, with 16 bases between the two germline ends. The CDR3 has 13 residues. CDR1 is MNHEY, CDR2 SVGAGI, per germline. In DNA, the CDR3 is TGTGCCAGCACCCCTACAGGGTCTACGACCCAGTACTTC. Translation gives CASTPTGSTTQYF.

The sample holds one count of this clonotype. The junction departs from germline at one end; a sequencing error may be responsible. The chain uses TRBV10-3 and TRBJ2-1; 7 bases map to TRBD1. The CDR3 sequence is 14 residues long. Germline V CDR1 and CDR2: ENHRY, SYGVKD. In DNA, the CDR3 is TGTGCCAGCAGTTACTCTGGGACAGTACATGAGCAGTTCTTC. Translation: CASSYSGTVHEQFF.

This clonotype was detected only a few times. The DNA for the CDR3 is TGTGCTAGTGGTTGGGACGGGGAGGAAGAAAAACTGTTTTTT. The encoded protein is CASGWDGEEEKLFF. The chain joins TRBV12-5 to TRBJ1-4; perhaps TRBD1 as D (5 bases). The CDR3 has 14 residues. Germline CDR1 LGHNT, CDR2 FRNRAP. The germline V and J ends were trimmed by 4 bases and 8 bases, with 14 bases remaining between them.

In its sample, this clonotype is medium-sized. V and J are TRBV20-1 and TRBJ2-5; tentatively, D is TRBD2 (6 bases). The CDR3 contains 14 residues. The germline V gene encodes CDR1 DFQATT and CDR2 SNEGSKA (reference sequence). The V gene lost 6 bases and the J gene lost 1 base, with 15 bases spanning the gap. CDR3 coding DNA: TGCAGTGCCAGGAGGGACGGTTCCCAAGAGACCCAGTACTTC. This sequence encodes CSARRDGSQETQYF.

In DNA, the CDR3 is TGTGCCAGCAGTTCGAGAAATACACAGGTCCCAAACAGCTCCTATAATTCACCCCTCCACTTT. It is translated as CASSSRNTQVPNSSYNSPLHF. This chain joins TRBV27 and TRBJ1-6; TRBD1 might be the D (5 bases). The CDR3 is made up of 21 amino acids. The V end was cut by 4 bases, the J end by 0 bases, with 25 bases between. The germline gives CDR1 MNHEY, CDR2 SMNVEV (reference sequence).

Relative to its sample, this clonotype is medium-sized (0.01 to 0.1%). V is TRBV6-2 or TRBV6-3 and J is TRBJ1-2; D is unclear. The CDR3 covers 13 residues. V gave up 10 bases and J gave up 3 bases, with 15 bases separating them. Looked up from germline, CDR1 is MNHEY and CDR2 is SVGEGT. CDR3 residues: CAITSGSHYGYTF. Here the CDR3 DNA reads TGTGCCATCACCTCCGGGTCCCACTATGGCTACACCTTC.

This clonotype was counted a few times. CDR3 amino acids: CASSDSGGPTVDEQFF. CDR3 nucleotides: TGTGCCAGCAGTGACTCGGGGGGGCCAACTGTAGATGAGCAGTTCTTC. The chain joins TRBV6-4 to TRBJ2-1; a weak D match, TRBD2 (7 bases). Trimming stripped 0 bases from V and 8 bases from J, with 17 bases between. The CDR3 is made up of 16 amino acids. The germline gives CDR1 MRHNA, CDR2 SNTAGT.

The V and J genes are TRBV7-9 and TRBJ1-5, with D unresolved. Trimming took off 1 base at V and 2 bases at J, with 9 bases between the two ends. This CDR3 has 15 amino acids. Germline loops: CDR1 SEHNR, CDR2 FQNEAQ (reference sequence). The CDR3 loop reads CASSLGQLGNQPQHF. DNA for the CDR3: TGTGCCAGCAGCTTAGGGCAGTTGGGCAATCAGCCCCAGCATTTT.

CDR3 residues: CAWGTGGYEQYF. The CDR3 bases are TGTGCCTGGGGGACAGGGGGTTACGAGCAGTACTTC. The rearrangement joins TRBV30 to TRBJ2-7; 11 bases line up with TRBD1. This CDR3 is 12 amino acids long. Germline loops: CDR1 GTSNPN, CDR2 SVGIG (reference sequence). J was trimmed by 4 bases and V by 5 bases; bases with no gene match: 1.

By sample fraction, this clonotype is medium-sized. The V gene is TRBV30, the J gene TRBJ1-2; 10 nucleotides match TRBD1. There are 13 residues in the CDR3. Germline values: CDR1 GTSNPN, CDR2 SVGIG (reference sequence). Here the CDR3 reads CAQTGGGNYGYTF. CDR3 DNA: TGTGCACAGACAGGGGGCGGAAACTATGGCTACACCTTC.

In its sample, this clonotype was seen many times. The gene calls are TRBV12-3 or TRBV12-4 and TRBJ1-5; D is uncertain. The ends were cut back, 3 bases at V and 0 bases at J, with 6 bases in the middle. The CDR3 is 14 residues long. In nucleotides, the CDR3 is TGTGCCAGCAGTTTTTCGGATAGCAATCAGCCCCAGCATTTT. It is translated as CASSFSDSNQPQHF.

The genes are TRBV4-3 and TRBJ2-7; D unclear. Germline values: CDR1 LGHNA, CDR2 YSLEER. The CDR3 consists of 13 residues. Trimming pared 0 bases from V and 3 bases from J, leaving 6 bases between. CDR3 DNA sequence: TGCGCCAGCAGCCAAGATAGGGTCTACGAGCAGTACTTC. Translated, it gives CASSQDRVYEQYF.

Worth noting for this clonotype: This may stem from a read error, because a much larger clone lies one nucleotide away. The conserved phenylalanine or tryptophan is not found at the CDR3 terminus, so this likely reflects a read error. The chain links TRBV7-2 to TRBJ2-3; TRBD2 agrees at 9 bases. The CDR3 has 16 amino acids. CDR1 SGHTA and CDR2 FQGNSA come from the germline V gene. V shed 5 bases, J shed 1 base, and the junction held 7 bases outside the gene matches. The CDR3 spells CASSAQRGAGTDTQYY. CDR3 coding DNA: TGTGCCAGCAGCGCCCAGCGGGGGGCTGGCACAGATACGCAGTATTAT.

This clonotype was found a few times. The genes are TRBV18 and TRBJ2-7; the match to TRBD1 covers 12 bases. Trimming cost V 4 bases and J 6 bases; bases outside gene matches: 7. Germline V gives CDR1 KGHSH, CDR2 LQKENI. CDR3 length: 15 residues. Written as DNA, the CDR3 is TGTGCCAGCTCACTACTGGGACAGGGGGCCGGCGAGCAGTACTTC. Translation gives CASSLLGQGAGEQYF.

Comment on this clonotype: A single base separates this from a much larger clone, so it may be a read error. The chain joins TRBV7-2 to TRBJ2-1; tentative D call: TRBD2 (6 bases). This CDR3 is built from 15 residues. The V gene's germline CDR1 is SGHTA and CDR2 FQGNSA. CDR3 loop: CANSLSGVPELEQFF. Here the CDR3 DNA reads TGTGCCAACAGCTTATCGGGAGTTCCGGAGCTCGAGCAGTTCTTC. The complete variable domain, with remaining parts taken from reference TRBV7-2 and TRBJ2-1, reads GAGVSQSPSNKVTEKGKDVELRCDPISGHTALYWYRQSLGQGLEFLIYFQGNSAPDKSGLPSDRFSAERTGGSVSTLTIQRTQQEDSAVYLCANSLSGVPELEQFFGPGTRLTVL.

This clonotype was recorded a few times. The junction shows a germline mismatch at one end, possibly a read error. The chain is built from TRBV20-1 and TRBJ2-3; TRBD2 agrees at 13 bases. CDR3 length equals 14 residues. Per the germline V gene, CDR1 is DFQATT and CDR2 is SNEGSKA (reference sequence). DNA for the CDR3: TGCAGTGCGAGAGGCGGGACTAGCGGGGCTACGCAGTATTTT. The encoded protein is CSARGGTSGATQYF.

This clonotype was seen a handful of times. A read error may account for a junction end that differs from germline. This sequence joins TRBV4-2 and TRBJ2-7; 10 bases align to TRBD1. Germline V gives CDR1 LGHNA, CDR2 YNFKEQ. CDR3 length: 15 amino acids. CDR3 coding DNA: TGCGCCAGCAGCCATTCCGGACAGGGGGCCTACGAGCAGTACTTC. As protein: CASSHSGQGAYEQYF.

This chain links TRBV6-5 with TRBJ2-5, with 9 bases lining up with TRBD2. Germline V gene sequence: CDR1 MNHEY, CDR2 SVGAGI. With V trimmed by 5 bases and J by 4 bases, 2 bases remained unmatched. This CDR3 comprises 13 residues. CDR3 in amino acids: CASSAGGPETQYF. In DNA, the CDR3 is TGTGCCAGCAGTGCGGGGGGGCCAGAGACCCAGTACTTC.

The DNA for the CDR3 is TGTGCCATCAGTGACCCCGACGTGAACAATGAGCAGTTCTTC. It encodes CAISDPDVNNEQFF. This sequence joins TRBV10-3 and TRBJ2-1; D gene uncertain. From germline, CDR1 is ENHRY and CDR2 SYGVKD. Trimming left V 3 bases short and J 5 bases short, with 11 bases between. The CDR3 length is 14 residues.